The 24 T cell receptor beta chains listed next were all sequenced from one sample in a study of control samples from healthy donors and cancer patients (TCRdb year 2020). Library construction relied on the immunoSEQ multiplex PCR assay. The source is immuneACCESS, and TCRdb retained only in-frame sequences with V and J called. Part of the clones is not carried over; for the studies checked, unresolved V genes explain less than half of this, and the remainder is unexplained. The sample table records about 180,000 clones; nearly 90% of these occur just once. The biggest ten clones account for about 1.4% of the sample. The sample taken for sequencing was blood. The source is a woman aged 45 to 65 in good health.

V is TRBV15 and J is TRBJ1-6; 8 bases map to TRBD1. The V segment lost 5 bases and the J segment 9 bases; nucleotides outside the gene matches: 6. CDR1 and CDR2 from the germline V gene are LNHNV and YYDKDF (reference sequence). The CDR3 runs to 14 residues. This CDR3 reads CATSAGTGSSPLHF. The DNA for the CDR3 is TGTGCCACCAGCGCGGGGACAGGCAGTTCACCCCTCCACTTT.

In this sample, this clone turned up once. DNA for the CDR3: TGTGCCAGTAGTATTATGTCTGGAAACACCATATATTTT. Its protein product is CASSIMSGNTIYF. The chain is built from TRBV19 and TRBJ1-3; D unclear. V dropped 3 bases and J dropped 1 base, with 4 bases sitting between them. CDR1 is LNHDA, CDR2 SQIVND, per germline (reference sequence). The CDR3 runs 13 residues.

The chain combines TRBV9 with TRBJ1-2; D remains ambiguous. The CDR3 has 14 amino acids. Germline CDR1 reads SGDLS; CDR2 reads YYNGEE. V was pared by 3 bases and J by 8 bases, with 17 bases between. For the CDR3, the DNA is TGTGCCAGCAGCGCTTCCCCGCGGGAAGGGGGCTACACCTTC. This gives the protein CASSASPREGGYTF.

The chain recombines TRBV24-1 with TRBJ1-5; 8 nucleotides agree with TRBD1. Germline assignment: CDR1 KGHDR and CDR2 SFDVKD. J was trimmed by 0 bases and V by 4 bases; bases with no gene match: 7. The CDR3 is made up of 17 amino acids. The CDR3 DNA reads as TGTGCCACCAGTGACGCGACAGGGGCGGGTAGCAATCAGCCCCAGCATTTT. Translating gives CATSDATGAGSNQPQHF.

This clone was seen once. J is TRBJ2-7 and V is TRBV6-6, with D maybe TRBD1 (6 bases). Trimming shortened V by 5 bases and J by 3 bases, and 11 bases separated the two germline ends. Germline values: CDR1 MNHNY, CDR2 SVGAGI (reference sequence). This CDR3 region has 13 residues. The DNA for the CDR3 is TGTGCCAGCAGTAATCTCAGGGGCTACGAGCAGTACTTC. It yields the protein CASSNLRGYEQYF.

CDR3: CASSLAGISYNEQFF. The CDR3 bases are TGTGCCAGCAGCTTAGCGGGAATCTCCTACAATGAGCAGTTCTTC. The rearrangement joins TRBV7-2 to TRBJ2-1; D gene uncertain. Germline loops: CDR1 SGHTA, CDR2 FQGNSA. The length of the CDR3 is 15 residues. Trimming took off 0 bases at V and 0 bases at J, with 6 bases between the two ends.

The rearrangement joins TRBV24-1 to TRBJ2-3; 9 positions match TRBD2. CDR3 length equals 16 residues. V gave up 0 bases and J gave up 6 bases; unmatched junction bases: 6. Germline V lookup: CDR1 KGHDR, CDR2 SFDVKD. The CDR3 region is CATSDLGAGGGDTQYF. CDR3 DNA: TGTGCCACCAGTGATTTGGGAGCGGGAGGAGGGGATACGCAGTATTTT.

The chain employs TRBV28 and TRBJ2-3, with D perhaps matching TRBD1 (6 bases). The CDR3 is 17 residues long. From germline, CDR1 is MDHEN and CDR2 SYDVKM. Trimming removed 1 base from V and 1 base from J, with 15 bases in between. DNA for the CDR3: TGTGCCAGCAGTTTATCAAACAGGGTGTACGGCACAGATACGCAGTATTTT. It is translated as CASSLSNRVYGTDTQYF.

The rearrangement uses TRBV4-1 and TRBJ2-1; D perhaps matches TRBD2 (6 bases). The V end was cut by 4 bases, the J end by 12 bases, with 19 bases between. The CDR3 is 14 residues long. Germline V gives CDR1 MGHRA, CDR2 YSYEKL. This chain's CDR3 is CASSLLDAGLGQFF. CDR3 nucleotides: TGCGCCAGCAGCCTCCTAGACGCGGGGTTAGGGCAGTTCTTC.

This chain connects TRBV21-1 to TRBJ2-4; TRBD1 is the table's D call and was not checked against the DNA. TRBV21-1 is a documented pseudogene. This CDR3 has 21 amino acids. The CDR3 sequence: CASSKVPSRPSGRQGGNIQYF. The CDR3 nucleotides are TGTGCCAGCAGCAAAGTGCCCTCTCGACCATCCGGCCGACAGGGGGGAAACATTCAGTACTTC.

The chain combines TRBV6-2 or TRBV6-3 with TRBJ1-2; D perhaps matches TRBD1 (6 bases). V lost 2 bases, J lost 4 bases, and 14 bases lay in between. The CDR3 runs to 15 residues. CDR1 MNHEY and CDR2 SVGEGT come from the germline V gene. In DNA, the CDR3 is TGTGCCAGCAGTTACCCTGCGGGGGCCCGCTATGGCTACACCTTC. Protein: CASSYPAGARYGYTF.

The chain uses TRBV7-9 and TRBJ1-3; 10 positions match TRBD1. The CDR3 loop spans 16 amino acids. CDR1 and CDR2 (germline): SEHNR, FQNEAQ (reference sequence). Losses at the gene ends were 6 bases for V and 3 bases for J; bases not matched to a gene: 8. The CDR3: CASRPRTGGGGNTIYF. In DNA, the CDR3 is TGTGCCAGCAGGCCCAGGACAGGGGGAGGTGGAAACACCATATATTTT.

The genes are TRBV2 and TRBJ2-7; D remains unclear. Trimming pared 3 bases from V and 12 bases from J, leaving 12 bases between. This CDR3 has 11 amino acids. The germline CDR1 and CDR2 sequences are SNHLY and FYNNEI. The CDR3 bases are TGTGCCAGCAGTGAGGGGAACGGTCGGTACTTC. Its translation is CASSEGNGRYF.

V gene TRBV12-5 combines with J gene TRBJ1-1; unclear D gene. Per germline, CDR1 LGHNT and CDR2 FRNRAP. The CDR3 totals 12 residues. Trimming removed 5 bases at V and 11 bases at J, with 15 bases between. The CDR3 loop is CASGGDPMIAFF. The CDR3 bases are TGTGCTAGTGGTGGTGATCCGATGATCGCTTTCTTT. The full variable domain, with the rest looked up from reference TRBV12-5 and TRBJ1-1, is DARVTQTPRHKVTEMGQEVTMRCQPILGHNTVFWYRQTMMQGLELLAYFRNRAPLDDSGMPKDRFSAEMPDATLATLKIQPSEPRDSAVYFCASGGDPMIAFFGQGTRLTVV.

The CDR3 is CASSNPGLQHEQYF. In DNA, the CDR3 is TGTGCCAGCAGTAACCCGGGGCTACAACACGAGCAGTACTTC. The chain recombines TRBV6-6 with TRBJ2-7, with D perhaps assigned TRBD1 or TRBD2 (5 bases each). The V gene's germline CDR1 is MNHNY and CDR2 SVGAGI (reference sequence). V gave up 5 bases and J gave up 5 bases, with 16 bases separating them. The CDR3 sequence is 14 residues long.

This chain links TRBV18 with TRBJ1-3; D unclear. Trimming shortened V by 2 bases and J by 0 bases, and 8 bases separated the two germline ends. Germline CDR1 KGHSH, CDR2 LQKENI. CDR3 length equals 15 residues. This CDR3 is CASSPTPNSGNTIYF. In nucleotides, the CDR3 is TGTGCCAGCTCACCAACGCCCAACTCTGGAAACACCATATATTTT.

V is TRBV5-4 and J is TRBJ2-7; D not resolved. Germline assignment: CDR1 SGHNT and CDR2 YYREEE (reference sequence). Trimming stripped 6 bases from V and 4 bases from J, with 17 bases between. The CDR3 sequence is 14 residues long. The CDR3 coding sequence is TGTGCCAGCACCCAAGGGCCGGCGGATTACGAGCAGTACTTC. It translates to CASTQGPADYEQYF.

CDR3 protein: CAISESKVRATDTQYF. The CDR3 DNA sequence: TGTGCCATCAGTGAGTCGAAGGTCAGAGCCACAGATACGCAGTATTTT. The rearrangement links TRBV10-3 to TRBJ2-3; D not resolved. CDR1 and CDR2 (germline): ENHRY, SYGVKD. Trimming removed 0 bases from V and 2 bases from J, with 12 bases in between. This CDR3 is built from 16 residues.

V gene TRBV19 combines with J gene TRBJ1-3; D is undetermined. The CDR3 has 13 amino acids. Germline V gene data show CDR1 as LNHDA and CDR2 as SQIVND (reference sequence). The CDR3 nucleotides read TGTGCAAGTCTCAGCAGAGCTGGAAACACCATATATTTT. Translated: CASLSRAGNTIYF.

The sample holds one count of this clone. The V and J genes are TRBV7-2 and TRBJ1-2; a possible D gene is TRBD1 (5 bases). The CDR3 runs 18 residues. Trimming stripped 0 bases from V and 5 bases from J, with 22 bases between. Germline V gene data show CDR1 as SGHTA and CDR2 as FQGNSA. CDR3 bases: TGTGCCAGCAGCTTAGCGGGGGATAACCGGGACCGAGGATATGGCTACACCTTC. Protein: CASSLAGDNRDRGYGYTF.

There are a few counts of this clone. The chain links TRBV12-3 or TRBV12-4 to TRBJ2-7; D remains unclear. The V gene lost 5 bases and the J gene lost 2 bases, with 7 bases spanning the gap. The length of the CDR3 is 12 residues. Written as DNA, the CDR3 is TGTGCCAGCAGTATTCGCCCCTACGAGCAGTACTTC. This encodes CASSIRPYEQYF.

This sequence joins TRBV5-1 and TRBJ1-4; tentative D call: TRBD1 (6 bases). This CDR3 contains 15 residues. Germline V gene lookup returns CDR1 SGHRS and CDR2 YFSETQ. The V end lost 4 bases, the J end lost 8 bases, and 18 bases lay between the germline ends. CDR3 loop: CASSQSGSGDEKLFF. The CDR3 DNA reads as TGCGCCAGCAGCCAGAGTGGGTCAGGGGACGAAAAACTGTTTTTT.

The rearrangement joins TRBV9 to TRBJ1-2; TRBD1 aligns across 8 bases. The CDR3 consists of 14 residues. Trimming removed 4 bases from V and 4 bases from J; junction bases left unmatched: 6. CDR1 and CDR2 from the germline V gene are SGDLS and YYNGEE. CDR3 sequence (DNA): TGTGCCAGCAGCCCTGGACAGGGTGGCTATGGCTACACCTTC. The encoded protein is CASSPGQGGYGYTF. Combining the CDR3 with reference TRBV9 and TRBJ1-2 gives the whole variable domain DSGVTQTPKHLITATGQRVTLRCSPRSGDLSVYWYQQSLDQGLQFLIQYYNGEERAKGNILERFSAQQFPDLHSELNLSSLELGDSALYFCASSPGQGGYGYTFGSGTRLTVV.

The V call is TRBV3-1 (or the pseudogene TRBV3-2), the J call TRBJ2-2; D not resolved. Trimming took off 1 base at V and 6 bases at J, with 9 bases between the two ends. Germline-derived CDR1 and CDR2 are LGHDT and YNNKEL (reference sequence). CDR3 length equals 14 residues. The CDR3 nucleotides read TGTGCCAGCAGCCAAGCGTGGTCTGCCGGGGAGCTGTTTTTT. It translates to CASSQAWSAGELFF.